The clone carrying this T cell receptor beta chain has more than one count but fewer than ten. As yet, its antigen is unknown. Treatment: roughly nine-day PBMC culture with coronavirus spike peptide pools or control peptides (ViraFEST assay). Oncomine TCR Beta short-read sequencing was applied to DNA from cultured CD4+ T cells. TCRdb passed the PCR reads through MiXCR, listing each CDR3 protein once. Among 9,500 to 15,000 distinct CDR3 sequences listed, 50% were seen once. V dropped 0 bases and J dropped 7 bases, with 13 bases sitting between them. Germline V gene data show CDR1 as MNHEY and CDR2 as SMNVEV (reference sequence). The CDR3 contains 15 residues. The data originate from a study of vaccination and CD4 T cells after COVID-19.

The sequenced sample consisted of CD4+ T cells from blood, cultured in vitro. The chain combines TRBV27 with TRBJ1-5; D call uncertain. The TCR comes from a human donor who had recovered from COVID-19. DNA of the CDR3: TGTGCCAGCAGTTTATCACGGTGGGCCAGCCAGCCCCAGCATTTT. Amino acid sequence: CASSLSRWASQPQHF.